A selection of T cell receptor beta chains follows, all from one sample in a study of CD8+ T cells in alopecia areata. Clones were read by immunoSEQ multiplex PCR, and TCRdb kept only the in-frame ones, dropping some. There are 110,000 to 150,000 clones in the sample; 86% occur only once, and roughly 13% lies in the top ten. Specimen: CD8+ T cells sorted from blood, collected at week 4, from a patient treated with tofacitinib. The source of these receptors is a human donor with alopecia areata. CDR3s include the opening cysteine and the closing phenylalanine or tryptophan. The order of the fields is clone size, J gene, D gene, V gene, CDR3 protein, CDR3 DNA. A D gene is named only where the DNA matches it firmly. A clone size is listed for some rows: how often the clone was seen (once, few, many), or a class if it is expanded.

clone_size: NA; j_call: TRBJ2-5; d_call: TRBD2; v_call: TRBV11-2; cdr3_aa: CASTPLGREGKETQYF; cdr3_nt: TGTGCCAGCACACCCCTCGGACGGGAGGGAAAAGAGACCCAGTACTTC
clone_size: NA; j_call: TRBJ2-7; d_call: NA; v_call: TRBV4-1; cdr3_aa: CASSTTYSYEQYF; cdr3_nt: TGCGCCAGCAGCACGACATATTCCTACGAGCAGTACTTC
clone_size: NA; j_call: TRBJ1-1; d_call: NA; v_call: TRBV5-6; cdr3_aa: CASSLGGLGYVEAFF; cdr3_nt: TGTGCCAGCAGCTTGGGAGGGCTCGGTTATGTTGAAGCTTTCTTT
clone_size: NA; j_call: TRBJ2-3; d_call: NA; v_call: TRBV11-2; cdr3_aa: CASSLEGSTDTQYF; cdr3_nt: TGTGCCAGCAGCTTGGAGGGTAGCACAGATACGCAGTATTTT
clone_size: NA; j_call: TRBJ2-2; d_call: NA; v_call: TRBV4-1; cdr3_aa: CASSQGTGELFF; cdr3_nt: TGCGCCAGCAGCCAAGGGACCGGGGAGCTGTTTTTT
clone_size: NA; j_call: TRBJ2-7; d_call: NA; v_call: TRBV5-4; cdr3_aa: CASSHSDTTYEQYF; cdr3_nt: TGTGCCAGCAGTCACTCAGACACCACGTACGAGCAGTACTTC
clone_size: NA; j_call: TRBJ2-3; d_call: TRBD1; v_call: TRBV27; cdr3_aa: CASSPRQGALTDTQYF; cdr3_nt: TGTGCCAGCAGTCCCCGGCAGGGGGCTTTGACAGATACGCAGTATTTT
clone_size: NA; j_call: TRBJ2-7; d_call: NA; v_call: TRBV9; cdr3_aa: CASSPSRGRQDEQYF; cdr3_nt: TGTGCCAGCAGCCCTAGCCGAGGTAGACAGGACGAGCAGTACTTC
clone_size: NA; j_call: TRBJ1-1; d_call: TRBD1; v_call: TRBV5-4; cdr3_aa: CASRGPGQVNTEAFF; cdr3_nt: TGTGCCAGCCGGGGCCCGGGACAGGTGAACACTGAAGCTTTCTTT
clone_size: once; j_call: TRBJ1-1; d_call: TRBD1; v_call: TRBV30; cdr3_aa: CAWSPGIGDSLNTEAFF; cdr3_nt: TGTGCCTGGAGTCCAGGAATCGGGGACAGTTTGAACACTGAAGCTTTCTTT
clone_size: NA; j_call: TRBJ2-7; d_call: NA; v_call: TRBV4-1; cdr3_aa: CASRGAAYGIYEQYF; cdr3_nt: TGCGCCAGCAGGGGGGCGGCGTACGGGATCTACGAGCAGTACTTC
clone_size: few; j_call: TRBJ2-1; d_call: TRBD2; v_call: TRBV13; cdr3_aa: CASSLVGLAGYEQFF; cdr3_nt: TGTGCCAGCAGCTTAGTAGGACTAGCTGGGTATGAGCAGTTCTTC
clone_size: NA; j_call: TRBJ2-1; d_call: NA; v_call: TRBV7-6; cdr3_aa: CASSLARGSHEQFF; cdr3_nt: TGTGCCAGCAGCTTAGCGCGTGGCTCCCATGAGCAGTTCTTC
clone_size: NA; j_call: TRBJ2-2; d_call: NA; v_call: TRBV5-1; cdr3_aa: CASSSLGELFF; cdr3_nt: TGCGCCAGCAGCTCGCTCGGGGAGCTGTTTTTT
clone_size: NA; j_call: TRBJ2-3; d_call: TRBD2; v_call: TRBV27; cdr3_aa: CASSLGLAGGVDTQYF; cdr3_nt: TGTGCCAGCAGTCTCGGACTAGCGGGAGGGGTAGATACGCAGTATTTT
clone_size: NA; j_call: TRBJ2-1; d_call: NA; v_call: TRBV7-9; cdr3_aa: CASSLLGDEQFF; cdr3_nt: TGTGCCAGCAGCTTACTTGGGGATGAGCAGTTCTTC
clone_size: NA; j_call: TRBJ2-3; d_call: TRBD2; v_call: TRBV9; cdr3_aa: CASSSAPGTSDTQYF; cdr3_nt: TGTGCCAGCAGCAGCGCACCCGGGACTAGCGATACGCAGTATTTT
clone_size: once; j_call: TRBJ2-1; d_call: TRBD2; v_call: TRBV7-8; cdr3_aa: CASSLRGSSYNEQFF; cdr3_nt: TGTGCCAGCAGCCTCCGCGGGAGTTCCTACAATGAGCAGTTCTTC
clone_size: NA; j_call: TRBJ2-3; d_call: NA; v_call: TRBV5-1; cdr3_aa: CASSLGLENPDTQYF; cdr3_nt: TGCGCCAGCAGCCTGGGACTGGAGAACCCAGATACGCAGTATTTT
clone_size: NA; j_call: TRBJ2-5; d_call: TRBD2; v_call: TRBV4-1; cdr3_aa: CASSQDSSGYQETQYF; cdr3_nt: TGCGCCAGCAGCCAAGATTCTAGCGGGTACCAAGAGACCCAGTACTTC
clone_size: NA; j_call: TRBJ2-2; d_call: NA; v_call: TRBV6-1; cdr3_aa: CASSETSGPTGELFF; cdr3_nt: TGTGCCAGCAGTGAAACGTCGGGCCCCACCGGGGAGCTGTTTTTT
clone_size: few; j_call: TRBJ2-3; d_call: TRBD2; v_call: TRBV29-1; cdr3_aa: CSVELAGGPVDTQYF; cdr3_nt: TGCAGCGTTGAACTAGCGGGAGGGCCGGTGGATACGCAGTATTTT
clone_size: NA; j_call: TRBJ2-2; d_call: NA; v_call: TRBV10-3; cdr3_aa: CAISDSGLNTGELFF; cdr3_nt: TGTGCCATCAGTGATTCAGGACTTAACACCGGGGAGCTGTTTTTT
clone_size: NA; j_call: TRBJ2-7; d_call: TRBD1; v_call: TRBV27; cdr3_aa: CASSLSVGQVRYEQYF; cdr3_nt: TGTGCCAGCAGTTTGTCTGTGGGACAGGTCCGCTACGAGCAGTACTTC
clone_size: NA; j_call: TRBJ2-4; d_call: TRBD1; v_call: TRBV7-2; cdr3_aa: CASSLGRTGGYTIQYF; cdr3_nt: TGTGCCAGCAGCTTAGGAAGGACAGGGGGCTACACCATTCAGTACTTC
clone_size: once; j_call: TRBJ1-5; d_call: NA; v_call: TRBV10-2; cdr3_aa: CASSESLGRPQHF; cdr3_nt: TGCGCCAGCAGTGAGTCGCTAGGGCGGCCCCAGCATTTT
clone_size: NA; j_call: TRBJ2-5; d_call: NA; v_call: TRBV6-5; cdr3_aa: CASIGGVRRTQYF; cdr3_nt: TGTGCCAGCATCGGGGGCGTCCGGCGGACCCAGTACTTC
clone_size: NA; j_call: TRBJ2-1; d_call: TRBD2; v_call: TRBV29-1; cdr3_aa: CSVGLAGGGRYNEQFF; cdr3_nt: TGCAGCGTTGGACTAGCGGGGGGCGGGAGGTACAATGAGCAGTTCTTC
clone_size: NA; j_call: TRBJ2-1; d_call: TRBD2; v_call: TRBV7-6; cdr3_aa: CASSLDAGAVYNEQFF; cdr3_nt: TGTGCCAGCAGCTTAGACGCGGGAGCTGTCTACAATGAGCAGTTCTTC
clone_size: NA; j_call: TRBJ2-1; d_call: NA; v_call: TRBV25-1; cdr3_aa: CASSDNEQFF; cdr3_nt: TGTGCCAGCAGTGACAATGAGCAGTTCTTC
clone_size: NA; j_call: TRBJ2-7; d_call: NA; v_call: TRBV27; cdr3_aa: CASSPPRGLPPYEQYF; cdr3_nt: TGTGCCAGCAGTCCCCCCCGGGGGCTTCCTCCCTACGAGCAGTACTTC
clone_size: few; j_call: TRBJ2-5; d_call: NA; v_call: TRBV7-8; cdr3_aa: CASSSSSDRHQETQYF; cdr3_nt: TGTGCCAGCAGCTCCTCCAGTGACCGCCACCAAGAGACCCAGTACTTC
clone_size: NA; j_call: TRBJ1-2; d_call: NA; v_call: TRBV5-1; cdr3_aa: CASSETLNSNYGYTF; cdr3_nt: TGCGCCAGCAGCGAAACCCTGAACTCTAACTATGGCTACACCTTC
clone_size: NA; j_call: TRBJ2-7; d_call: NA; v_call: TRBV6-5; cdr3_aa: CASSYSRFDGYEQYF; cdr3_nt: TGTGCCAGCAGTTACTCGAGATTTGACGGCTACGAGCAGTACTTC
clone_size: NA; j_call: TRBJ2-7; d_call: TRBD2; v_call: TRBV6-6; cdr3_aa: CASSYSGLVYEQYF; cdr3_nt: TGTGCCAGCAGTTACTCCGGACTAGTCTACGAGCAGTACTTC
clone_size: NA; j_call: TRBJ2-1; d_call: TRBD2; v_call: TRBV25-1; cdr3_aa: CASSDPGSGDYNEQFF; cdr3_nt: TGTGCCAGCAGTGACCCCGGCAGCGGGGACTACAATGAGCAGTTCTTC
clone_size: NA; j_call: TRBJ2-5; d_call: TRBD1; v_call: TRBV2; cdr3_aa: CASSSNPGQGLETQYF; cdr3_nt: TGTGCCAGCAGCTCAAACCCGGGACAGGGGTTAGAGACCCAGTACTTC
clone_size: NA; j_call: TRBJ2-3; d_call: NA; v_call: TRBV7-9; cdr3_aa: CASSLEFHGADTQYF; cdr3_nt: TGTGCCAGCAGCTTAGAGTTTCACGGCGCAGATACGCAGTATTTT
clone_size: NA; j_call: TRBJ1-5; d_call: NA; v_call: TRBV7-9; cdr3_aa: CASSLTRVVQPQHF; cdr3_nt: TGTGCCAGCAGCTTAACGAGGGTGGTTCAGCCCCAGCATTTT
clone_size: NA; j_call: TRBJ2-7; d_call: NA; v_call: TRBV6-5; cdr3_aa: CASSLSLSGPYEQYF; cdr3_nt: TGTGCCAGCAGCTTATCCCTAAGCGGGCCTTACGAGCAGTACTTC
clone_size: NA; j_call: TRBJ2-7; d_call: NA; v_call: TRBV29-1; cdr3_aa: CSVDGGVTYEQYF; cdr3_nt: TGCAGCGTTGACGGCGGGGTCACCTACGAGCAGTACTTC
clone_size: NA; j_call: TRBJ1-2; d_call: NA; v_call: TRBV15; cdr3_aa: CATSRDRAGIVGDGYTF; cdr3_nt: TGTGCCACCAGCAGAGATCGGGCAGGCATAGTGGGTGATGGCTACACCTTC
clone_size: NA; j_call: TRBJ1-5; d_call: NA; v_call: TRBV30; cdr3_aa: CAWSKDSGYQPQHF; cdr3_nt: TGTGCCTGGAGTAAGGACAGTGGGTATCAGCCCCAGCATTTT
clone_size: NA; j_call: TRBJ2-7; d_call: NA; v_call: TRBV9; cdr3_aa: CASSYGSQSSYEQYF; cdr3_nt: TGTGCCAGCAGCTATGGGAGTCAGAGCTCCTACGAGCAGTACTTC
clone_size: NA; j_call: TRBJ2-2; d_call: NA; v_call: TRBV2; cdr3_aa: CASSEQLTGELFF; cdr3_nt: TGTGCCAGCAGTGAACAGTTAACCGGGGAGCTGTTTTTT